A single sample gave rise to the 19 T cell receptor beta chains below, sequenced in a study of T-cell reconstitution after alpha-beta-depleted transplantation in children (dated by TCRdb to about 2016). The method behind the library was PCR. Instrument on record: Illumina HiSeq 2500. TCR libraries were prepared with molecular barcoding, using unique molecular identifiers to normalize TCRbeta repertoire quantification. TCRdb applied fastp at Q25 and MiXCR to the public reads, then kept only in-frame beta chains. CDR3 protein sequences are deduplicated, and each keeps its most common genes and DNA. A total of roughly 100,000 distinct CDR3 sequences appear in this sample, 6.5% to 8.5% of them only once. The ten largest make up roughly 7% of the sample. The sequencing here drew on PBMCs from the stem cell graft donor, taken from the stem cell graft. Source of these receptors: a human donor who donated a stem cell graft to a child with congenital amegakaryocytic thrombocytopenia.

This clonotype has at least ten counts. The V and J genes are TRBV7-9 and TRBJ2-3; TRBD2 matches at 14 bases. Germline CDR1 is SEHNR and CDR2 is FQNEAQ (reference sequence). J gave up 4 bases and V 8 bases, and 14 bases lay outside the gene matches. The CDR3 runs to 18 residues. CDR3 sequence reads: CASGPPPTSGRGPDTQYF. In DNA form, the CDR3 reads TGTGCCAGCGGGCCCCCGCCGACTAGCGGGAGGGGCCCAGATACGCAGTATTTT.

This clonotype came up many times. The CDR3 spells CASTHNGGETQYF. The CDR3 DNA is TGTGCCAGCACCCACAACGGCGGAGAGACCCAGTACTTC. J is TRBJ2-5 and V is TRBV7-2; D unresolved. Trimming left V 7 bases short and J 4 bases short, with 13 bases between. The CDR3 extends over 13 amino acids. Per the germline V gene, CDR1 is SGHTA and CDR2 is FQGNSA.

The sample holds many counts of this clonotype. This chain joins TRBV11-2 and TRBJ2-3; weak D call: TRBD1 (6 bases). CDR1 is SGHAT and CDR2 is FQNNGV in the germline V gene. Trimming left V 4 bases short and J 0 bases short, with 11 bases between. The CDR3 sequence is 15 residues long. The CDR3 DNA reads as TGTGCCAGCAGCTCCGGACAGTTTAGCACAGATACGCAGTATTTT. This encodes CASSSGQFSTDTQYF.

The chain employs TRBV4-2 and TRBJ2-5; D unresolved. The CDR3 totals 13 residues. V was clipped by 10 bases and J by 1 base, with 13 bases between them. Germline loops: CDR1 LGHNA, CDR2 YNFKEQ. The CDR3 nucleotides read TGTGCCATGGGCCACGGGTTCCAAGAGACCCAGTACTTC. Protein: CAMGHGFQETQYF.

Ten or more counts support this clonotype. The J gene is TRBJ2-5, the V gene TRBV12-3 or TRBV12-4; the match to TRBD1 covers 9 bases. This CDR3 region has 15 residues. V shed 4 bases, J shed 5 bases, and the junction held 8 bases outside the gene matches. CDR3 sequence (DNA): TGTGCCAGCAGTTCTACAGGGGGCTTGGGGGAGACCCAGTACTTC. Protein: CASSSTGGLGETQYF.

This clonotype was counted at least ten times. The chain carries TRBV7-2 and TRBJ2-3; the D gene could be TRBD1 or TRBD2 (6 bases each). The CDR3 runs 16 residues. The germline CDR1 and CDR2 sequences are SGHTA and FQGNSA. Trimming removed 5 bases from V and 5 bases from J, with 20 bases in between. CDR3 residues: CASSPDWGAPGDTQYF. DNA for the CDR3: TGTGCCAGCAGCCCCGATTGGGGGGCGCCCGGAGATACGCAGTATTTT.

The chain has TRBV7-6 and TRBJ2-1; weak D call: TRBD2 (5 bases). Germline V CDR1 and CDR2: SGHVS, FNYEAQ. V lost 3 bases, J lost 1 base, and 10 bases lay in between. There are 15 residues in the CDR3. The CDR3 sequence is CASSFDGESYNEQFF. The CDR3 DNA reads as TGTGCCAGCAGCTTCGACGGGGAATCCTACAATGAGCAGTTCTTC.

There are many counts of this clonotype. The chain uses TRBV14 and TRBJ2-2, with a possible D match to TRBD1 (6 bases). This CDR3 has 14 residues. CDR1 is SGHDN, CDR2 FVKESK, per germline. Trimming pared 4 bases from V and 6 bases from J, leaving 12 bases between. The CDR3 DNA follows: TGTGCCAGCAGCCGACCTTGGGGGCCCGGGGAGCTGTTTTTT. Protein sequence: CASSRPWGPGELFF.

This clonotype came up many times. The chain joins TRBV7-2 to TRBJ2-1; 13 bases are shared with TRBD2. The CDR3 covers 16 residues. Germline V gene data show CDR1 as SGHTA and CDR2 as FQGNSA. J gave up 5 bases and V 2 bases, and 3 bases lay outside the gene matches. The CDR3 sequence is CASSLRLAGGHNEQFF. CDR3 in DNA: TGTGCCAGCAGCTTAAGACTAGCGGGGGGCCACAATGAGCAGTTCTTC.

The gene calls are TRBV5-6 and TRBJ2-3; TRBD2 aligns across 10 bases. V trimming: 3 bases; J trimming: 0 bases; junction bases outside the gene matches: 4. The CDR3 extends over 16 amino acids. Germline V gene lookup returns CDR1 SGHDT and CDR2 YYEEEE. As DNA, the CDR3 is TGTGCCAGCAGCTCCCAGGGACTAGCGAGCACAGATACGCAGTATTTT. It is translated as CASSSQGLASTDTQYF.

This clonotype has at least ten counts. This chain links TRBV29-1 with TRBJ2-7; 8 bases agree with TRBD1. V lost 6 bases to trimming and J lost 3 bases; unmatched junction nucleotides: 7. The CDR3 loop spans 13 amino acids. The germline V gene has CDR1 SQVTM and CDR2 ANQGSEA. The chain's CDR3 is CSVADREDYEQYF. The CDR3 DNA reads as TGCAGCGTAGCGGACAGGGAAGACTACGAGCAGTACTTC.

There are many counts of this clonotype. This chain joins TRBV29-1 and TRBJ1-1; 7 bases line up with TRBD1. CDR3 length: 12 residues. After removal of 6 bases from V and 5 bases from J, the junction contained 6 bases not matched to a gene. Germline CDR1 and CDR2: SQVTM and ANQGSEA. The CDR3 loop reads CSVGQVRTEAFF. CDR3 bases: TGCAGCGTAGGACAGGTTAGGACTGAAGCTTTCTTT.

This clonotype showed up many times. The rearrangement joins TRBV5-6 to TRBJ2-1; TRBD2 agrees at 8 bases. The length of the CDR3 is 16 residues. J lost 5 bases, V lost 1 base, and 8 bases had no gene match. Per germline, CDR1 SGHDT and CDR2 YYEEEE. Written as DNA, the CDR3 is TGTGCCAGCAGCTTGCTAGCGGGTAGCCGTAACAATGAGCAGTTCTTC. The encoded protein is CASSLLAGSRNNEQFF.

This clonotype came up many times. CDR3 residues: CASSPPGAGDYGYTF. CDR3 sequence (DNA): TGTGCCAGCAGTCCCCCCGGGGCAGGGGATTATGGCTACACCTTC. The chain couples TRBV28 to TRBJ1-2, with TRBD1 as a possible D gene (6 bases). Per germline, CDR1 MDHEN and CDR2 SYDVKM. The CDR3 has 15 residues. Trimming took off 5 bases at V and 5 bases at J, with 18 bases between the two ends.

This clonotype occurred many times. The V and J genes are TRBV29-1 and TRBJ2-1; D is uncertain. The germline CDR1 and CDR2 sequences are SQVTM and ANQGSEA. The CDR3 loop spans 13 amino acids. V gave up 4 bases and J gave up 3 bases, with 10 bases separating them. The CDR3 sequence is CSVVGGYYNEQFF. In DNA, the CDR3 is TGCAGCGTTGTGGGCGGTTACTACAATGAGCAGTTCTTC.

In this sample, this clonotype turned up many times. The chain joins TRBV11-2 to TRBJ2-2; D is perhaps TRBD2 (5 bases). Germline V gives CDR1 SGHAT, CDR2 FQNNGV. This CDR3 has 13 residues. V shed 5 bases and J shed 6 bases, with 10 bases lying between them. CDR3 DNA: TGTGCCAGCAGCCAGGAGGCAGCCGGGGAGCTGTTTTTT. Translating gives CASSQEAAGELFF.

At least ten counts were recorded for this clonotype. The V gene is TRBV27, the J gene TRBJ1-5; D remains unclear. Germline V gene lookup returns CDR1 MNHEY and CDR2 SMNVEV (reference sequence). The V gene lost 5 bases and the J gene lost 4 bases, with 9 bases spanning the gap. The CDR3 covers 13 residues. The chain's CDR3 is CASSLTANQPQHF. CDR3 in DNA: TGTGCCAGCAGTCTAACTGCGAATCAGCCCCAGCATTTT.

There are many counts of this clonotype. J is TRBJ2-3 and V is TRBV5-6, with 9 bases identical to TRBD2. CDR3 length: 16 residues. V lost 3 bases, J lost 2 bases, and 7 bases stayed unmatched. The germline gives CDR1 SGHDT, CDR2 YYEEEE. The chain's CDR3 is CASSWSLAGTTDTQYF. DNA of the CDR3: TGTGCCAGCAGCTGGAGCCTAGCGGGGACCACAGATACGCAGTATTTT.

This clonotype was observed a few times. This may be a read error, as it is one base from a much larger clone. This sequence joins TRBV3-1 and TRBJ2-2, with TRBD1 matching 7 bases. The CDR3 length is 17 residues. The V gene's germline CDR1 is LGHDT and CDR2 YNNKEL (reference sequence). Written as DNA, the CDR3 is TGTGCCAGCACCCAAGACAGGGCCGTAGGGAACACCGGGGAGCTGTTTTTT. Its translation is CASTQDRAVGNTGELFF. Full variable domain (remainder filled in from reference TRBV3-1 and TRBJ2-2): DTAVSQTPKYLVTQMGNDKSIKCEQNLGHDTMYWYKQDSKKFLKIMFSYNNKELIINETVPNRFSPKSPDKAHLNLHINSLELGDSAVYFCASTQDRAVGNTGELFFGEGSRLTVL.